This T cell receptor (beta chain) was observed in a study of cytomegalovirus exposure and HLA in healthy donors. Overall study context: Inside one of the first data releases sat about 91 million unique TCRs taken from HLA-typed donors. Study outcomes and limitations: It was assumed in the presence/absence analyses that sequencing depth was roughly uniform across donors. Rarity held for most TCR sequences, but there were some public TCRs that occurred in many donors. Trimming of TCR beta V- and J-genes showed a link, identified in a later analysis, to a missense DCLRE1C variant.

As to this clone: Its antigen is as yet unknown.

CDR3 length: 13 amino acids. The J segment lost 4 bases and the V segment lost 3 bases, leaving 2 bases of the junction unmatched. Germline V gives CDR1 SQVTM, CDR2 ANQGSEA. Researchers ran the PCR with 60 Vbeta and 13 Jbeta primers. Assay: immunoSEQ multiplex PCR; the TCRdb copy retains only in-frame clones and omits some. This sample carries around 200,000 clones, about 80% of them seen once, and the ten largest clones take roughly 1.9%. Sequences were obtained from PBMCs. This clonotype originated in a man in his late teens or twenties in good health and CMV-seronegative. The V gene is TRBV29-1, the J gene TRBJ2-3; 9 nucleotides line up with TRBD1. CDR3 protein: CSVEGQGADTQYF. The CDR3 DNA reads TGCAGCGTTGAGGGACAGGGCGCAGATACGCAGTATTTT.